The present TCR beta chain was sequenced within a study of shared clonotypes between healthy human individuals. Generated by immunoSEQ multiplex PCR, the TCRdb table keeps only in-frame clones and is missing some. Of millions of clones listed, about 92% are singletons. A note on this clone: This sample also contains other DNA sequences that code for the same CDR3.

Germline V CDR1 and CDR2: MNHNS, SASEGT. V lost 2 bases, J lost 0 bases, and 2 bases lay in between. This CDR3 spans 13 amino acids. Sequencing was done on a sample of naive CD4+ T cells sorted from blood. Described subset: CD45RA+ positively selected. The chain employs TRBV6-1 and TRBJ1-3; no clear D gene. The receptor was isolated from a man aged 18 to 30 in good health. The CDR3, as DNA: TGTGCCAGCAGTGAATCCTCTGGAAACACCATATATTTT. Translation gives CASSESSGNTIYF.